Each of the 4 T cell receptor beta chains below was sequenced from the same sample in a study of T cell responses to AZD1222 COVID-19 vaccine. Produced via immunoSEQ multiplex PCR; TCRdb's table is partial and in-frame only. The sample lists about 180,000 clones, more than 80% occurring once. The sample consisted of peripheral blood, taken 28 days after the second dose of the MenACWY control vaccine. These receptors originate from an adult who received the MenACWY meningococcal vaccine as a control.

This sequence joins TRBV18 and TRBJ1-3; 8 bases are a match to TRBD1. CDR3 length equals 13 residues. Trimming cost V 4 bases and J 8 bases; bases outside gene matches: 4. The germline gives CDR1 KGHSH, CDR2 LQKENI. The CDR3 protein is CASSQDREDTIYF. In nucleotides, the CDR3 is TGTGCCAGCTCACAGGACAGGGAAGACACCATATATTTT.

V is TRBV6-6 and J is TRBJ2-7; 7 positions agree with TRBD1. V dropped 2 bases and J dropped 6; count of bases not matched to a gene: 1. CDR3 length: 12 residues. Germline CDR1 reads MNHNY; CDR2 reads SVGAGI (reference sequence). The CDR3 region is CASSYDRAEQYF. The CDR3 coding sequence is TGTGCCAGCAGTTACGACAGGGCCGAGCAGTACTTC.

The chain combines TRBV19 with TRBJ2-2; D gene ambiguous. V shed 7 bases and J shed 3 bases, with 15 bases lying between them. The germline V gene has CDR1 LNHDA and CDR2 SQIVND (reference sequence). CDR3 size: 15 residues. CDR3 sequence: CASNSEPEDTGELFF. In DNA form, the CDR3 reads TGTGCCAGTAACTCCGAACCCGAGGACACCGGGGAGCTGTTTTTT.

CDR3 sequence (DNA): TGTGCCAGCAGCGTGGGCATCAACACTGAAGCTTTCTTT. Protein sequence: CASSVGINTEAFF. J is TRBJ1-1 and V is TRBV7-8; D call uncertain. V shed 5 bases and J shed 2 bases, with 9 bases lying between them. The CDR3 sequence is 13 residues long. Germline CDR1 SGHVS, CDR2 FQNEAQ.